This record concerns one TCR beta chain sequence. Its target is unknown. These data come from a study of shared clonotypes between healthy human individuals. Study results and limitations: An effect of sequencing depth on clonotype sharing among donors was expected. Across a handful of donors, naive CD4 shared 5% to 5.5%, naive CD8 more than 3%, memory CD4 roughly 2.5%, memory CD8 over 0.3%.

Profiling relied on immunoSEQ multiplex PCR, and the TCRdb table lists in-frame clones only, not all of them. Of approximately 2.4 million clones listed, 95% are singletons. The sequence derives from a man younger than 35 in good health. Sequencing used naive CD4+ T cells sorted from blood. Subset of the sample: CD45RA+ positively selected.

The CDR3 DNA is TGTGCCAGCAGTTACGTGGGGGACGAGCAGTACTTC. It is translated as CASSYVGDEQYF. The rearrangement joins TRBV6-6 to TRBJ2-7; D assignment may be TRBD1 or TRBD2 (5 bases each). Germline V CDR1 and CDR2: MNHNY, SVGAGI (reference sequence). V dropped 2 bases and J dropped 5 bases, with 7 bases sitting between them. The CDR3 extends over 12 amino acids.